One and the same sample provided the 25 T cell receptor beta chains below, sequenced in a study. Each CDR3 protein is one row after TCRdb ran MiXCR on the RT-PCR reads. The data show about 700,000 distinct CDR3 sequences, with 14% seen just once and 3.6% held by the top ten. Material: memory CD4+ T cells from blood. Source of these receptors: a female donor in good health, serving as a healthy control.

The chain combines TRBV7-9 with TRBJ1-5; D is unclear. The germline V and J ends were trimmed by 8 bases and 5 bases, with 13 bases remaining between them. CDR3 length equals 13 residues. Looked up from germline, CDR1 is SEHNR and CDR2 is FQNEAQ (reference sequence). As DNA, the CDR3 is TGTGCCAGCGCCTCCGGTAGATATCAGCCCCAGCATTTT. Amino acids: CASASGRYQPQHF.

The CDR3 DNA follows: TGTGCCAGCTCACCCTTAGGACAGGGGCCCACCTTC. This gives the protein CASSPLGQGPTF. The chain links TRBV18 to TRBJ1-2; 9 positions match TRBD1. Looked up from germline, CDR1 is KGHSH and CDR2 is LQKENI. This CDR3 has 12 residues. The V gene end was trimmed by 3 bases and the J gene end by 13 bases; junction bases not matched to a gene: 6. The entire variable domain, with the rest obtained from reference TRBV18 and TRBJ1-2, is as follows: NAGVMQNPRHLVRRRGQEARLRCSPMKGHSHVYWYRQLPEEGLKFMVYLQKENIIDESGMPKERFSAEFPKEGPSILRIQQVVRGDSAAYFCASSPLGQGPTFGSGTRLTVV.

The chain is built from TRBV5-6 and TRBJ2-1; D perhaps matches TRBD1 (6 bases). Trimming took 0 bases from V and 1 from J, leaving 23 bases between them. This CDR3 contains 20 residues. Per the germline V gene, CDR1 is SGHDT and CDR2 is YYEEEE. CDR3 amino acids: CASSLVTGSVISRSYNEQFF. In nucleotides, the CDR3 is TGTGCCAGCAGCTTGGTGACAGGAAGCGTTATTTCTCGATCCTACAATGAGCAGTTCTTC.

This sequence joins TRBV6-2 or TRBV6-3 and TRBJ1-1, with D tentatively TRBD1 (5 bases). The CDR3 runs to 14 residues. Germline V lookup: CDR1 MNHEY, CDR2 SVGEGT. Trimming removed 7 bases at V and 8 bases at J, with 20 bases between. Here the CDR3 reads CASNQAGQGVEAFF. The CDR3 DNA is TGTGCCAGCAACCAAGCGGGGCAGGGAGTAGAAGCTTTCTTT.

This clonotype came up a few times. The chain has TRBV20-1 and TRBJ2-1; D may be TRBD2 (6 bases). The CDR3 spans 15 residues. The V and J ends lost 0 bases and 6 bases respectively, with 15 bases between them. Germline V gene data show CDR1 as DFQATT and CDR2 as SNEGSKA (reference sequence). CDR3 amino acids: CSARELPDYRNEQFF. The CDR3 bases are TGCAGTGCTAGAGAATTACCGGACTACCGCAATGAGCAGTTCTTC.

This clonotype was seen ten or more times. CDR3 sequence reads: CASRWKEWADTQYF. CDR3 in DNA: TGTGCCAGCAGGTGGAAAGAGTGGGCAGATACGCAGTATTTT. The chain employs TRBV27 and TRBJ2-3; D call uncertain. V was trimmed by 6 bases and J by 4 bases, leaving 14 bases between them. The CDR3 extends over 14 amino acids. Germline CDR1 is MNHEY and CDR2 is SMNVEV (reference sequence).

This CDR3 is CASSPKWGPYEQYF. CDR3 DNA sequence: TGTGCCAGCAGCCCAAAGTGGGGGCCCTACGAGCAGTACTTC. This rearrangement joins TRBV7-2 to TRBJ2-7; a possible D gene is TRBD1 (6 bases). Germline CDR1 is SGHTA and CDR2 is FQGNSA. The CDR3 covers 14 residues. V was shortened by 5 bases and J by 2 bases, with 13 bases between the two germline ends.

This clonotype was recorded a few times. This chain joins TRBV5-1 and TRBJ2-5, with 7 bases identical to TRBD1. J was trimmed by 5 bases and V by 4 bases; bases with no gene match: 11. Germline assignment: CDR1 SGHRS and CDR2 YFSETQ. The CDR3 consists of 15 residues. CDR3: CASSGEGTVGETQYF. The CDR3 DNA follows: TGCGCCAGCAGCGGCGAAGGGACAGTAGGGGAGACCCAGTACTTC.

This clonotype appeared a few times. The chain employs TRBV4-1 and TRBJ1-3; 10 bases map to TRBD1. The J segment lost 5 bases and the V segment lost 3 bases, leaving 19 bases of the junction unmatched. The CDR3 totals 20 residues. The germline CDR1 and CDR2 sequences are MGHRA and YSYEKL. This CDR3 reads CASSHLPPRLRDRGRNTIYF. In nucleotides, the CDR3 is TGCGCCAGCAGCCACCTACCTCCTCGGCTCCGGGACAGGGGTAGAAACACCATATATTTT.

This clonotype was picked up a small number of times. The rearrangement links TRBV7-2 to TRBJ1-2; a weak D match, TRBD1 (6 bases). The germline V gene encodes CDR1 SGHTA and CDR2 FQGNSA. Trimming took 5 bases from V and 4 from J, leaving 17 bases between them. This CDR3 has 15 residues. The CDR3 loop is CASSVKQGRGYGYTF. In nucleotides, the CDR3 is TGTGCCAGCAGCGTAAAACAGGGTCGCGGCTATGGCTACACCTTC.

The V and J genes are TRBV12-3 or TRBV12-4 and TRBJ2-3, with 7 bases fitting TRBD2. V was clipped by 10 bases and J by 6 bases; unmatched bases: 13. This CDR3 contains 14 residues. The CDR3 DNA reads TGTGCCACCGAGGGAGGGACGAGGACGGATACGCAGTATTTT. Protein sequence: CATEGGTRTDTQYF.

CDR3 region: CASSSDRYSGNTIYF. The CDR3 nucleotides read TGTGCCAGCAGTTCCGACCGGTACTCTGGAAACACCATATATTTT. The chain uses TRBV27 and TRBJ1-3, with no clear D. Trimming removed 4 bases from V and 0 bases from J, with 10 bases in between. The CDR3 runs 15 residues. Per germline, CDR1 MNHEY and CDR2 SMNVEV (reference sequence).

This clonotype was seen a few times. The rearrangement links TRBV27 to TRBJ2-1; the D gene is possibly TRBD1 (5 bases). V was clipped by 8 bases and J by 6 bases, with 14 bases between them. CDR1 is MNHEY and CDR2 is SMNVEV in the germline V gene (reference sequence). The CDR3 consists of 13 residues. In DNA, the CDR3 is TGTGCCAGCGGACAACGTCAGGTCAATGAGCAGTTCTTC. Protein: CASGQRQVNEQFF.

This clonotype was counted ten times or more. This chain links TRBV4-3 with TRBJ1-2; a weak D match, TRBD1 (5 bases). CDR3 length equals 15 residues. The ends were cut back, 1 base at V and 4 bases at J, with 13 bases in the middle. Germline lookup yields CDR1 LGHNA and CDR2 YSLEER. CDR3 coding DNA: TGCGCCAGCAGCCAAGGAAAGGCAGGGACCTATGGCTACACCTTC. Residues: CASSQGKAGTYGYTF.

This clonotype was found a few times. J is TRBJ2-4 and V is TRBV7-2; maybe TRBD2 (5 bases). This CDR3 spans 15 amino acids. Trimming took 5 bases from V and 0 from J, leaving 11 bases between them. The germline V gene encodes CDR1 SGHTA and CDR2 FQGNSA. The CDR3 DNA is TGTGCCAGCAGCAGGGAGAGTGGAGCCAAAAACATTCAGTACTTC. This codes for CASSRESGAKNIQYF.

The CDR3 region has the DNA TGCAGTGCTAGCCCCCGGCGCCCGCCCAGTAAAGCCTACAATGAGCAGTTCTTC. It translates to CSASPRRPPSKAYNEQFF. The genes are TRBV20-1 and TRBJ2-1; D is uncertain. In germline, CDR1 is DFQATT, CDR2 SNEGSKA (reference sequence). The V end lost 3 bases, the J end lost 2 bases, and 23 bases lay between the germline ends. The CDR3 covers 18 residues.

This rearrangement joins TRBV6-6 to TRBJ1-5; TRBD1 matches at 9 bases. J lost 4 bases, V lost 6 bases, and 4 bases had no gene match. The CDR3 spans 14 residues. The germline V gene has CDR1 MNHNY and CDR2 SVGAGI (reference sequence). The CDR3 is CASSGTGLNQPQHF. DNA for the CDR3: TGTGCCAGCAGCGGGACAGGGTTGAATCAGCCCCAGCATTTT.

In its sample, this clonotype was seen many times. The rearrangement links TRBV20-1 to TRBJ1-5; 7 nucleotides line up with TRBD1. Germline lookup yields CDR1 DFQATT and CDR2 SNEGSKA (reference sequence). There are 15 residues in the CDR3. V shed 3 bases, J shed 0 bases, and the junction held 5 bases outside the gene matches. DNA for the CDR3: TGCAGTGCTAGCCCGGGACAGTTTAGCAATCAGCCCCAGCATTTT. This sequence encodes CSASPGQFSNQPQHF.

In its sample, this clonotype was seen many times. V is TRBV27 and J is TRBJ2-3, with a tentative D call TRBD2 (6 bases). The CDR3 runs 16 residues. The V gene lost 0 bases and the J gene lost 0 bases, with 10 bases spanning the gap. CDR1 is MNHEY and CDR2 is SMNVEV in the germline V gene (reference sequence). CDR3 in DNA: TGTGCCAGCAGTTTATCGGACTACCCCAGCACAGATACGCAGTATTTT. Residues: CASSLSDYPSTDTQYF.

The chain links TRBV30 to TRBJ2-5; tentative D call: TRBD1 (6 bases). Germline CDR1 and CDR2: GTSNPN and SVGIG (reference sequence). The CDR3 is 13 amino acids. The germline V and J ends were trimmed by 2 bases and 4 bases, with 11 bases remaining between them. This chain's CDR3 is CAWSFTGRETQYF. CDR3 bases: TGTGCCTGGAGTTTTACAGGGAGAGAGACCCAGTACTTC. Full variable domain (remainder filled in from reference TRBV30 and TRBJ2-5): SQTIHQWPATLVQPVGSPLSLECTVEGTSNPNLYWYRQAAGRGLQLLFYSVGIGQISSEVPQNLSASRPQDRQFILSSKKLLLSDSGFYLCAWSFTGRETQYFGPGTRLLVL.

This sequence joins TRBV6-5 and TRBJ2-6; D remains unclear. CDR1 is MNHEY, CDR2 SVGAGI, per germline. The V end was cut by 0 bases, the J end by 4 bases, with 16 bases between. This CDR3 spans 18 amino acids. As DNA, the CDR3 is TGTGCCAGCAGTTACTCGATGATTGGGTTAGGAGGGGCCAACGTCCTGACTTTC. Amino acid sequence: CASSYSMIGLGGANVLTF.

This clonotype was seen many times. The V gene is TRBV6-5, the J gene TRBJ1-3; TRBD1 is a possible D gene (6 bases). The V gene lost 5 bases and the J gene lost 4 bases, with 15 bases spanning the gap. CDR1 and CDR2 (germline): MNHEY, SVGAGI. The CDR3 is 15 amino acids. CDR3 coding DNA: TGTGCCAGCAGTCCCACAGGGACCGTCGGAAACACCATATATTTT. Protein sequence: CASSPTGTVGNTIYF.

This clonotype was recorded many times. The chain employs TRBV4-3 and TRBJ1-2, with 7 bases fitting TRBD1. J was trimmed by 5 bases and V by 4 bases; bases with no gene match: 7. Per germline, CDR1 LGHNA and CDR2 YSLEER. The CDR3 runs to 14 residues. CDR3 loop: CASSPRTGPYGYTF. DNA of the CDR3: TGCGCCAGCAGCCCCCGGACAGGACCATATGGCTACACCTTC.

CDR3 in DNA: TGTGCCAGCAGTGAAGACTTATCAGATACGCAGTATTTT. It encodes CASSEDLSDTQYF. J is TRBJ2-3 and V is TRBV2; no definite D call. V was clipped by 1 base and J by 4 bases, with 6 bases between them. The CDR3 has 13 amino acids. CDR1 is SNHLY, CDR2 FYNNEI, per germline.

V is TRBV24-1 and J is TRBJ2-5; D is perhaps TRBD1 or TRBD2 (5 bases each). The germline V gene encodes CDR1 KGHDR and CDR2 SFDVKD. The CDR3 runs 16 residues. Trimming cost V 0 bases and J 6 bases, with 16 bases left between them. CDR3 sequence: CATSDLDDGAGKTQYF. The CDR3 DNA reads TGTGCCACCAGTGATTTGGACGATGGGGCCGGGAAGACCCAGTACTTC.